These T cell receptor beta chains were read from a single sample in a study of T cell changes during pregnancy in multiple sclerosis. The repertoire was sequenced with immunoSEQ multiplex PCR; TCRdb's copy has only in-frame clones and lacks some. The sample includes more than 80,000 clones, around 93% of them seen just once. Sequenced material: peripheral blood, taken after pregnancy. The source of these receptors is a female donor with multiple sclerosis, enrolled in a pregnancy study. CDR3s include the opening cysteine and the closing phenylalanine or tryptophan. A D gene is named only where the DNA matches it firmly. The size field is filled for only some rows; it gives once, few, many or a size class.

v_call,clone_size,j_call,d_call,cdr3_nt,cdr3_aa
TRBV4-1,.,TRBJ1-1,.,TGCGCCAGCAGCCCCCACCCCACAGAGAACACTGAAGCTTTCTTT,CASSPHPTENTEAFF
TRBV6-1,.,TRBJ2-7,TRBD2,TGTGCCACCACCGGAGGTAGCGGGAGCTCCTACGAGCAGTACTTC,CATTGGSGSSYEQYF
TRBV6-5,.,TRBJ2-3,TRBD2,TGTGCCAGCAGACCCCAACTAGCGCTGGGAGATACGCAGTATTTT,CASRPQLALGDTQYF
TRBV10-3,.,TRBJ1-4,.,TGTGCCATCAGTGAGTCGAGGGCAGGAGTGAATGAAAAACTGTTTTTT,CAISESRAGVNEKLFF
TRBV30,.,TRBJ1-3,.,TGTGCCTGGAGCCCGGGGACTCACTCTGGAAACACCATATATTTT,CAWSPGTHSGNTIYF
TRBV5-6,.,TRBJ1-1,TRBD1,TGTGCCAGCAGCTTGGACGGACAGGGGAACACTGAAGCTTTCTTT,CASSLDGQGNTEAFF
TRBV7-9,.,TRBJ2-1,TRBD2,TGTGCCAGCAGCCCACTAGCGCAGCAGTTCTTC,CASSPLAQQFF
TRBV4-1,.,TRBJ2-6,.,TGCGCCAGCAGCCAAGATCTTGATTTGGCGGGAAGGACTGGGGCCAACGTCCTGACTTTC,CASSQDLDLAGRTGANVLTF
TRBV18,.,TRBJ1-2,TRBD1,TGTGCCAGCTCTCTTTCGGCGGGACAGGGACAAAGGGGCTACACCTTC,CASSLSAGQGQRGYTF
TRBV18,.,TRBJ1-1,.,TGTGCCAGCTCTCAGACCGGGAGAGGAACTGAAGCTTTCTTT,CASSQTGRGTEAFF
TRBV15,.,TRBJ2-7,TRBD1,TGTGCCACCAGCAGGGACAGGGAGTACGAGCAGTACTTC,CATSRDREYEQYF
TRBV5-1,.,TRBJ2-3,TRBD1,TGCGCCAGCAGTTTTTGGGCGAGAGGGGGCGAGACAGATACGCAGTATTTT,CASSFWARGGETDTQYF
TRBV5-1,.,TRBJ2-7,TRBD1,TGCGCCAGCAGTCGTACAGGGGGCTCCTCCTACGAGCAGTACTTC,CASSRTGGSSYEQYF
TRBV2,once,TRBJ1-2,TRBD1,TGTGCCAGCAGTGAAGGGCAGGGGGCCAACTATGGCTACACCTTC,CASSEGQGANYGYTF
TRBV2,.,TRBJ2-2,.,TGTGCCAGCAGAAATGGCAGGGGCACCGGGGAGCTGTTTTTT,CASRNGRGTGELFF
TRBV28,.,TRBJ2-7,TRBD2,TGTGCCAGCAGGTCGGGGGGAGAGAGGTCCTACGAGCAGTACTTC,CASRSGGERSYEQYF
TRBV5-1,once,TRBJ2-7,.,TGCGCCAGCAGCTTGGGTATAGTTTCGCAGGGCTACGAGCAGTACTTC,CASSLGIVSQGYEQYF
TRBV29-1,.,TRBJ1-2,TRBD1,TGCAGCGGGGGGGACAGGGGTGCCTATGGCTACACCTTC,CSGGDRGAYGYTF
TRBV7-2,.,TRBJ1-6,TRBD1,TGTGCCAGCAGCTTAGGGGGACAGGGTAGTTCACCCCTCCACTTT,CASSLGGQGSSPLHF
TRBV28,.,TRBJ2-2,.,TGTGCCACCAGGGCAGGCGGGCACACCGGGGAGCTGTTTTTT,CATRAGGHTGELFF
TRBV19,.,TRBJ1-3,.,TGTGCCAGTAGTATAGTGTTATCTGGAAACACCATATATTTT,CASSIVLSGNTIYF
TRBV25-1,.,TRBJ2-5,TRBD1,TGTGCCAGCAGGGGGACAGGCCGAGAGACCCAGTACTTC,CASRGTGRETQYF
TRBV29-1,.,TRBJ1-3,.,TGCAGCGTTGAGCTGGCGGGAATCTCTGGAAACACCATATATTTT,CSVELAGISGNTIYF
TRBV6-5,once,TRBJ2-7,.,TGTGCCAGCAGTTGGGGCAGTACCTACGAGCAGTACTTC,CASSWGSTYEQYF
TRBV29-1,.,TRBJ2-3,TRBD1,TGCAGCGTTGGACCGGGACAGGGGGCGCATACGCAGTATTTT,CSVGPGQGAHTQYF
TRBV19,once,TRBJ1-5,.,TGTGCCAGTAGTACCCGCACGGCAGGGCCCAATCAGCCCCAGCATTTT,CASSTRTAGPNQPQHF
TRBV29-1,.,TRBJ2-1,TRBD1,TGCAGCGTGGGAGGACAGGGACAGCAGTTCTTC,CSVGGQGQQFF
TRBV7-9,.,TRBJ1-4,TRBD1,TGTGCCAGCAGCTCCGGACAGGGGGTAGCTGAAAAACTGTTTTTT,CASSSGQGVAEKLFF
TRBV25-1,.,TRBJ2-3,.,TGTGCCAGCAGCGGGAGTGCGGGCGAGATTAATACGCAGTATTTT,CASSGSAGEINTQYF
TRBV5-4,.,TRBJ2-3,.,TGTGCCAGCAGCTTGTCGGGGGTAAGCACAGATACGCAGTATTTT,CASSLSGVSTDTQYF
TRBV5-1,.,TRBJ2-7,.,TGCGCCAGCAGTCAAGGGGTCTACGAGCAGTACTTC,CASSQGVYEQYF
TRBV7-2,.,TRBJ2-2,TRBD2,TGTGCCAGCAGTCCACTAGCGGGGGTAGTCATCGGGGAGCTGTTTTTT,CASSPLAGVVIGELFF
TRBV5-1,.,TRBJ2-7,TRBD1,TGCGCCAGCAGAGGACAGGGGGCCTACGAGCAGTACTTC,CASRGQGAYEQYF
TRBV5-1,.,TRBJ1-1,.,TGCGCCAGCAGCTTGTTGGGGGCTGAGAACACTGAAGCTTTCTTT,CASSLLGAENTEAFF
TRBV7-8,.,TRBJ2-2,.,TGTGCCAGCAGCTTAGGGCACAACACCGGGGAGCTGTTTTTT,CASSLGHNTGELFF
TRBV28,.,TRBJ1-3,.,TGTGCCAGCAGGGACAATAATAGGGACACCATATATTTT,CASRDNNRDTIYF
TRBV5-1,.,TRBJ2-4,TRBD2,TGCGCCAGCAGCCCCGGCGGGGGAAACATTCAGTACTTC,CASSPGGGNIQYF
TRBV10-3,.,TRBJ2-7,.,TGTGCCATCAGTGGAACGGGCTACGAGCAGTACTTC,CAISGTGYEQYF
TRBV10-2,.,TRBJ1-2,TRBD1,TGCGCCAGCAGTCGACAGGGGGCACTGGGCTACACCTTC,CASSRQGALGYTF
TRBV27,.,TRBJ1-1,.,TGTGCCAGCAGGCAGGGCCTGAACACTGAAGCTTTCTTT,CASRQGLNTEAFF
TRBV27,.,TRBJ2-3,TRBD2,TGTGCCAGCAGTTCAGGACTAGCGACAGATACGCAGTATTTT,CASSSGLATDTQYF
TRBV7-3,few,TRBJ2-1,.,TGTGCCAGCAGCCCTACAGGGGGGGGCTATGAGCAGTTCTTC,CASSPTGGGYEQFF
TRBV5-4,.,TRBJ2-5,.,TGTGCCAGCAGCTTGGCAGGGTACGAGACCCAGTACTTC,CASSLAGYETQYF
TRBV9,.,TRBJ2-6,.,TGTGCCAGCAGCGTTATCTCTGGGGCCAACGTCCTGACTTTC,CASSVISGANVLTF
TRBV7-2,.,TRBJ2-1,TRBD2,TGTGCCAGCAGCGCGCGGGGACTAGCGAGGAATGAGCAGTTCTTC,CASSARGLARNEQFF
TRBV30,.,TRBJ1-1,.,TGTGCCTGGGGGTGGGGGGCTGAAGCTTTCTTT,CAWGWGAEAFF
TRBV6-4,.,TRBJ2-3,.,TGTGCCAGCAGTCCGACAGTACAAGATAGCACAGATACGCAGTATTTT,CASSPTVQDSTDTQYF
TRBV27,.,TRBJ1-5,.,TGTGCCAGCAGTTTATCGAGTTATAGCAATCAGCCCCAGCATTTT,CASSLSSYSNQPQHF
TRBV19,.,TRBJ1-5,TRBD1,TGTGCCAGTAGTATTTGGACAGGGAATGTTCAGCCCCAGCATTTT,CASSIWTGNVQPQHF
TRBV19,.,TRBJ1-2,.,TGTGCCAGTAGTATAGGCACAGGACCTGGAGTTAGAGGTAATGGCTACACCTTC,CASSIGTGPGVRGNGYTF
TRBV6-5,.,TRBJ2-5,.,TGTGCCAGCAGTTACGAGGCGGGGCGGGTGGAAGAGACCCAGTACTTC,CASSYEAGRVEETQYF
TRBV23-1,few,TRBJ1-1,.,TGCGCCAGCAGTCAATCAGGCCCAGGGGAAGGTTCTGAAGCTTTCTTT,CASSQSGPGEGSEAFF